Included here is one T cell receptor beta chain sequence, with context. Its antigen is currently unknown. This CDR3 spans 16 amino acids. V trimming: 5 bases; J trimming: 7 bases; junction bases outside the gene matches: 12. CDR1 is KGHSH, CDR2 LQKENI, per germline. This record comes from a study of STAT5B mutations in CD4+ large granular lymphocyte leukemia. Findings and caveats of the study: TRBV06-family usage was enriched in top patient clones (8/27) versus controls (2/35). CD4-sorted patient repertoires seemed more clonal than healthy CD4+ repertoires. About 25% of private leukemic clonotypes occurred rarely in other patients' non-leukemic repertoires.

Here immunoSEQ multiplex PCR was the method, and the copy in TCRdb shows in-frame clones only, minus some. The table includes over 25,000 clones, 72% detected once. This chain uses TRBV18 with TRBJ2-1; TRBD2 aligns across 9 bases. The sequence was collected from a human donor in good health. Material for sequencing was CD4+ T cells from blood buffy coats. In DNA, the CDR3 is TGTGCCAGCTCAGCTCTCGTAGCTAGCGGGGCTAATGAGCAGTTCTTC. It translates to CASSALVASGANEQFF.